Below are 31 T cell receptor beta chains sequenced from a single sample in a study of cytomegalovirus exposure and HLA in healthy donors. The PCR employed 60 Vbeta primers together with 13 Jbeta primers. TCRdb keeps only in-frame clones here, not all; method: immunoSEQ multiplex PCR. The data hold around 270,000 clones, with over 70% observed a single time. Sequencing was carried out using PBMCs. These receptor sequences come from a girl aged 2 to 9 in good health and CMV-seronegative.

CDR3 in amino acids: CSARTADTQYF. DNA for the CDR3: TGCAGTGCTAGGACTGCAGATACGCAGTATTTT. The rearrangement links TRBV20-1 to TRBJ2-3; no reliable D call. Per the germline V gene, CDR1 is DFQATT and CDR2 is SNEGSKA (reference sequence). With 3 bases removed from V and 4 bases from J, the gap between germline ends came to 5 bases. CDR3 length equals 11 residues.

Remarks on this clone: This sample also contains other DNA sequences that code for the same CDR3. The CDR3 sequence: CASRRTGGFTEAFF. For the CDR3, the DNA is TGTGCCAGCAGACGGACAGGGGGTTTCACTGAAGCTTTCTTT. The chain has TRBV27 and TRBJ1-1; TRBD1 matches 10 bases. V gave up 6 bases and J gave up 4 bases; unmatched junction bases: 5. This CDR3 comprises 14 residues. The germline V gene has CDR1 MNHEY and CDR2 SMNVEV (reference sequence).

This clone was seen once. This rearrangement joins TRBV4-1 to TRBJ1-1; D call uncertain. Germline CDR1 and CDR2: MGHRA and YSYEKL. Trimming stripped 5 bases from V and 0 bases from J, with 7 bases between. The CDR3 covers 13 residues. This chain's CDR3 is CASSAAMNTEAFF. Written as DNA, the CDR3 is TGCGCCAGCAGCGCAGCGATGAACACTGAAGCTTTCTTT.

The gene calls are TRBV29-1 and TRBJ1-3; D is unresolved. The V end lost 4 bases, the J end lost 2 bases, and 6 bases lay between the germline ends. The CDR3 is 12 amino acids. CDR1 and CDR2 (germline): SQVTM, ANQGSEA. CDR3 in amino acids: CSVVTAGNTIYF. CDR3 bases: TGCAGCGTTGTCACAGCTGGAAACACCATATATTTT.

The chain joins TRBV28 to TRBJ2-2; 11 bases match TRBD1. Germline-derived CDR1 and CDR2 are MDHEN and SYDVKM. The CDR3 is made up of 13 amino acids. V was clipped by 6 bases and J by 12 bases; unmatched bases: 6. The CDR3 sequence is CASSPGQGGKLFF. In DNA form, the CDR3 reads TGTGCCAGCAGCCCGGGACAGGGGGGAAAGCTGTTTTTT.

This rearrangement joins TRBV6-1 to TRBJ2-7; the D gene is possibly TRBD1 (6 bases). Trimming removed 8 bases at V and 4 bases at J, with 15 bases between. The CDR3 contains 13 residues. CDR1 is MNHNS and CDR2 is SASEGT in the germline V gene. The CDR3 region is CASLGQTTYEQYF. The CDR3 DNA follows: TGTGCCAGCCTGGGACAAACTACTTACGAGCAGTACTTC.

The chain recombines TRBV7-9 with TRBJ1-4; 7 nucleotides agree with TRBD1. The CDR3 length is 13 residues. Losses at the gene ends were 1 base for V and 12 bases for J; bases not matched to a gene: 5. Germline assignment: CDR1 SEHNR and CDR2 FQNEAQ (reference sequence). CDR3 sequence reads: CASSLGTGTELFF. DNA of the CDR3: TGTGCCAGCAGCTTAGGGACCGGGACAGAACTGTTTTTT. Using reference TRBV7-9 and TRBJ1-4 for the parts outside the CDR3, the full variable domain is DTGVSQNPRHKITKRGQNVTFRCDPISEHNRLYWYRQTLGQGPEFLTYFQNEAQLEKSRLLSDRFSAERPKGSFSTLEIQRTEQGDSAMYLCASSLGTGTELFFGSGTQLSVL.

This chain uses TRBV7-9 with TRBJ2-6, with 9 bases matching TRBD1. V lost 6 bases to trimming and J lost 4 bases; unmatched junction nucleotides: 7. CDR3 length equals 16 residues. CDR1 and CDR2 from the germline V gene are SEHNR and FQNEAQ (reference sequence). CDR3 sequence reads: CASSPGTGPGANVLTF. The CDR3 DNA sequence: TGTGCCAGCAGTCCCGGGACAGGGCCCGGGGCCAACGTCCTGACTTTC.

The chain links TRBV9 to TRBJ1-4; the D gene is possibly TRBD1 (6 bases). The CDR3 totals 15 residues. The V end was cut by 4 bases, the J end by 8 bases, with 18 bases between. CDR1 is SGDLS, CDR2 YYNGEE, per germline. This chain's CDR3 is CASSPRDNLYEKLFF. The CDR3 coding sequence is TGTGCCAGCAGCCCTCGGGACAACCTGTACGAAAAACTGTTTTTT.

The gene calls are TRBV28 and TRBJ2-3, with D possibly TRBD2 on 6 matching bases. With 6 bases removed from V and 6 bases from J, the gap between germline ends came to 22 bases. This CDR3 has 16 amino acids. In germline, CDR1 is MDHEN, CDR2 SYDVKM. The CDR3 coding sequence is TGTGCCAGCAGCAACCCGGGACTGGGAGGTACGGATACGCAGTATTTT. It specifies CASSNPGLGGTDTQYF.

This chain uses TRBV4-1 with TRBJ1-1; 9 positions agree with TRBD1. The V and J ends lost 4 bases and 2 bases, in that order; junction bases with no gene match: 14. This CDR3 region has 18 residues. Germline loops: CDR1 MGHRA, CDR2 YSYEKL. CDR3 amino acids: CASSPLIRDREFNTEAFF. The CDR3 DNA reads TGCGCCAGCAGCCCGCTAATCCGGGACAGGGAATTTAACACTGAAGCTTTCTTT.

The chain employs TRBV21-1 and TRBJ2-2; TRBD2, as called in the table, went unchecked against the DNA. TRBV21-1 is described as a pseudogene. CDR3 size: 18 residues. The CDR3 sequence: CATPESVRRERIPGELFF. The CDR3 DNA is TGTGCCACCCCAGAATCTGTTAGGAGGGAGAGGATCCCCGGGGAGCTGTTTTTT.

This chain links TRBV28 with TRBJ1-5; 8 bases are shared with TRBD1. The CDR3 has 14 residues. Germline trimming cut 8 bases from V and 2 bases from J; bases unmatched to any gene: 5. Germline CDR1 and CDR2: MDHEN and SYDVKM. CDR3 bases: TGTGCCAGCGGACAGGGTGATGGCAATCAGCCCCAGCATTTT. Amino acids: CASGQGDGNQPQHF. Complete variable domain (other parts from reference TRBV28 and TRBJ1-5): DVKVTQSSRYLVKRTGEKVFLECVQDMDHENMFWYRQDPGLGLRLIYFSYDVKMKEKGDIPEGYSVSREKKERFSLILESASTNQTSMYLCASGQGDGNQPQHFGDGTRLSIL.

The rearrangement links TRBV5-5 to TRBJ1-5; D unresolved. V dropped 0 bases and J dropped 4 bases, with 14 bases sitting between them. Germline V gene data show CDR1 as SGHKS and CDR2 as YYEKEE (reference sequence). This CDR3 comprises 16 residues. The CDR3 loop is CASSLAPAPGNQPQHF. CDR3 in DNA: TGTGCCAGCAGCTTGGCCCCGGCCCCGGGAAATCAGCCCCAGCATTTT.

This clone was detected only once. The chain is built from TRBV2 and TRBJ2-7, with D hard to call. The length of the CDR3 is 12 residues. V gave up 2 bases and J gave up 4 bases, with 6 bases separating them. The germline CDR1 and CDR2 sequences are SNHLY and FYNNEI. The CDR3 DNA reads TGTGCCAGCAGTGAACGAGGTTACGAGCAGTACTTC. This sequence encodes CASSERGYEQYF.

The rearrangement uses TRBV5-1 and TRBJ2-1, with 12 bases lining up with TRBD2. CDR3 length equals 20 residues. Trimming took 4 bases from V and 1 from J; bases not matched to a gene: 15. CDR1 SGHRS and CDR2 YFSETQ come from the germline V gene. The CDR3 region is CASSPVGLAGGPLSYNEQFF. The DNA of the CDR3 is TGCGCCAGCAGCCCGGTCGGTCTAGCGGGAGGGCCCTTATCCTACAATGAGCAGTTCTTC.

The genes are TRBV27 and TRBJ1-1, with TRBD1 matching over 7 bases. This CDR3 region has 14 residues. V shed 2 bases, J shed 0 bases, and the junction held 0 bases outside the gene matches. CDR1 is MNHEY, CDR2 SMNVEV, per germline (reference sequence). CDR3 protein: CASSLRGLNTEAFF. DNA of the CDR3: TGTGCCAGCAGTTTAAGGGGGCTGAACACTGAAGCTTTCTTT.

DNA of the CDR3: TGTGCCAGAAGCTTGGAGGACGGGGACAGATCCTACGAGCAGTACTTC. Translation gives CARSLEDGDRSYEQYF. The chain joins TRBV5-3 to TRBJ2-7; 7 nucleotides align to TRBD1. TRBV5-3 is sorted into the ORF group, with uncertain function. Trimming took 0 bases from V and 1 from J; bases not matched to a gene: 7. The CDR3 sequence is 16 residues long.

The chain is built from TRBV4-1 and TRBJ2-7; D perhaps matches TRBD1 (6 bases). CDR1 is MGHRA, CDR2 YSYEKL, per germline. This CDR3 contains 16 residues. Trimming shortened V by 5 bases and J by 5 bases, and 22 bases separated the two germline ends. CDR3 in DNA: TGCGCCAGCAGCAAAGGAGGACAGATGAGAGTCAACGAGCAGTACTTC. This gives the protein CASSKGGQMRVNEQYF.

J is TRBJ1-6 and V is TRBV10-3; D is uncertain. CDR3 length equals 17 residues. From germline, CDR1 is ENHRY and CDR2 SYGVKD. V lost 3 bases, J lost 0 bases, and 12 bases lay in between. CDR3 region: CAISDSVSGSYNSPLHF. DNA for the CDR3: TGTGCCATCAGTGACTCCGTTTCCGGCTCCTATAATTCACCCCTCCACTTT.

The chain uses TRBV19 and TRBJ1-5, with 7 nucleotides matching TRBD1. The CDR3 has 15 amino acids. Looked up from germline, CDR1 is LNHDA and CDR2 is SQIVND (reference sequence). The ends lost 3 bases at V and 7 bases at J; junction bases unmatched: 9. DNA for the CDR3: TGTGCCAGTAGTATTACAAGCAGGGGGGAGCAGCCCCAGCATTTT. Translating it yields CASSITSRGEQPQHF.

The chain links TRBV7-9 to TRBJ2-1, with TRBD2 matching over 8 bases. In germline, CDR1 is SEHNR, CDR2 FQNEAQ (reference sequence). The CDR3 consists of 13 residues. J was trimmed by 9 bases and V by 8 bases; bases with no gene match: 9. This CDR3 reads CASGTGGPGEQFF. In DNA form, the CDR3 reads TGTGCCAGCGGGACGGGAGGGCCCGGTGAGCAGTTCTTC.

J is TRBJ1-2 and V is TRBV7-6; 7 bases map to TRBD1. The CDR3 extends over 13 amino acids. V was pared by 6 bases and J by 5 bases, with 6 bases of the junction left unmatched. Germline CDR1 and CDR2: SGHVS and FNYEAQ. The CDR3 DNA reads TGTGCCAGCAGTCCTCCCAGGGGGTATGGCTACACCTTC. As protein: CASSPPRGYGYTF.

The count of this clone is one. The chain is built from TRBV6-1 and TRBJ1-2; TRBD1 aligns across 7 bases. Germline assignment: CDR1 MNHNS and CDR2 SASEGT. CDR3 length: 14 amino acids. Trimming cost V 6 bases and J 2 bases; bases outside gene matches: 6. CDR3 coding DNA: TGTGCCAGCAGGAAACAGGGGCGAAACTATGGCTACACCTTC. Translating it yields CASRKQGRNYGYTF.

The chain uses TRBV28 and TRBJ2-5; TRBD2 matches at 8 bases. CDR3 length: 15 residues. The germline V gene encodes CDR1 MDHEN and CDR2 SYDVKM. V lost 3 bases to trimming and J lost 5 bases; unmatched junction nucleotides: 8. CDR3 DNA sequence: TGTGCCAGCAGTTTGGGGCGGGGGGCCTGGGAGACCCAGTACTTC. Encoded protein: CASSLGRGAWETQYF.

The chain is built from TRBV5-1 and TRBJ2-5; the D is unclear. This CDR3 has 15 amino acids. V lost 1 base and J 3 bases, leaving 13 bases between the germline ends. Germline lookup yields CDR1 SGHRS and CDR2 YFSETQ. The CDR3 protein is CASSLQAGTEETQYF. The CDR3 bases are TGCGCCAGCAGCTTGCAGGCAGGAACGGAAGAGACCCAGTACTTC.

This clone turned up a few times. The chain recombines TRBV12-5 with TRBJ2-3; TRBD2 agrees at 7 bases. Losses at the gene ends were 2 bases for V and 2 bases for J; bases not matched to a gene: 10. Germline V CDR1 and CDR2: LGHNT, FRNRAP. The CDR3 runs to 17 residues. The CDR3 loop is CASGLPPLADLTDTQYF. As DNA, the CDR3 is TGTGCTAGTGGTTTGCCTCCGCTAGCGGATCTCACAGATACGCAGTATTTT.

A single count supports this clone. CDR3 sequence reads: CASSTGTSGVTQYF. The CDR3 DNA is TGTGCCAGCAGCACCGGGACTAGCGGGGTTACGCAGTATTTT. This sequence joins TRBV7-3 and TRBJ2-3, with TRBD2 identical over 13 bases. This CDR3 contains 14 residues. Germline V gene lookup returns CDR1 SGHTA and CDR2 FQGTGA. V shed 5 bases and J 8 bases; nucleotides not matched to a gene: 4.

In its sample, this clone was seen a few times. The J gene is TRBJ1-2, the V gene TRBV6-1; D perhaps matches TRBD1 (6 bases). V gave up 2 bases and J gave up 3 bases, with 13 bases separating them. The CDR3 has 15 residues. From germline, CDR1 is MNHNS and CDR2 SASEGT. The CDR3 reads CASSEMKQGYYGYTF. CDR3 nucleotides: TGTGCCAGCAGTGAAATGAAACAGGGTTACTATGGCTACACCTTC.

V and J are TRBV28 and TRBJ2-7; 8 nucleotides align to TRBD2. The CDR3 spans 16 residues. Germline V lookup: CDR1 MDHEN, CDR2 SYDVKM. V dropped 5 bases and J dropped 1; count of bases not matched to a gene: 10. CDR3 coding DNA: TGTGCCAGCAGTCCACTAACTAGCGGTGCTTCCTACGAGCAGTACTTC. Translating it yields CASSPLTSGASYEQYF.

This clone showed up just a few times. The chain carries TRBV7-2 and TRBJ2-1; D perhaps matches TRBD2 (5 bases). V was pared by 5 bases and J by 5 bases, with 13 bases between. Germline CDR1 is SGHTA and CDR2 is FQGNSA. This CDR3 has 14 residues. CDR3 DNA sequence: TGTGCCAGCAGCCCACGGACTGGCAACAATGAGCAGTTCTTC. Protein sequence: CASSPRTGNNEQFF.